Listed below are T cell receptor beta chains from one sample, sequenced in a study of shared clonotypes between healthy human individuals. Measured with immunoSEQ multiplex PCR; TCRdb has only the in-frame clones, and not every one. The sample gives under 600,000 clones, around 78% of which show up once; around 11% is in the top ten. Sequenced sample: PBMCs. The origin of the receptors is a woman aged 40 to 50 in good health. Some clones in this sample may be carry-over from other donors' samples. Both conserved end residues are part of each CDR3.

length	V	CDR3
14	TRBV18	CASSLAGTTYEQYF
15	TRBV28	CASKGQGARGGEAFF
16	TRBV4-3	CASSQAGQGATDTQYF
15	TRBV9	CASSVAPGAGYGYTF
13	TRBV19	CASTFWPTGELFF
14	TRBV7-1	CASSFGGYGNTIYF
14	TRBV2	CASSGDRPYYEQYF
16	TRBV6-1	CASSELTGEGGTEAFF
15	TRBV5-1	CASNPGLAGPNTQYF
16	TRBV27	CASSLRQALSGGEQYF
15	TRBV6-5	CASSWGLAGSNEQFF
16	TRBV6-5	CASSYSGQVYTDTQYF
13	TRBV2	CASRSDRADGYTF
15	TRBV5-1	CASTLGQTYQETQYF
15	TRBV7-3	CASSLGQVPTSPLHF
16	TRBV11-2	CASSLWGDKGWVGYTF
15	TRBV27	CASSPMQPGANVLTF
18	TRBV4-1	CASSRYGYLAGVLETQYF
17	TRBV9	CASSVSRDTLAKNIQYF
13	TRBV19	CASSIGGLTEAFF
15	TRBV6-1	CASSEIARANYGYTF
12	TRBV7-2	CASSRGVLEAFF
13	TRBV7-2	CASSLGQGNTIYF
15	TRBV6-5	CASSYSPAGANVLTF
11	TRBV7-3	CASSLTDTQYF
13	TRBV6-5	CASSHRGSYEQYF
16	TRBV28	CASSRTGGSGNQPQHF
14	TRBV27	CASSSGDRTYEQYF
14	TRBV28	CASSLLRTGKGYTF
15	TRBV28	CASSLGTGENEKLFF
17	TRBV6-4	CASSDSSLGKRQETQYF
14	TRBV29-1	CSVDRAGGQTEAFF
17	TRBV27	CASSWGLAGTTYNEQFF
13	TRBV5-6	CASSLWQGYGYTF
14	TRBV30	CAATSSGSYYEQYF
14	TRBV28	CASSLVAPPDEQYF
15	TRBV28	CASSPPLNGAYEQYF
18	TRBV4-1	CASSQTRLPMPGKYEQYF
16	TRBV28	CASSLPLGTGSQPQHF
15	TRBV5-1	CASSTWTGPGGEQYF
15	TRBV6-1	CASSEALSRSHTIYF